A single sample gave rise to the 3 T cell receptor beta chains below, sequenced in a study of PD-1 blockade in classical Hodgkin lymphoma. Here immunoSEQ multiplex PCR was the method, and the copy in TCRdb shows in-frame clones only, minus some. The table has 50,000 to 65,000 clones, under 95% seen once. After autologous stem cell transplantation all patients relapsed, and prior brentuximab vedotin exposure differed between cohorts. The sequencing used peripheral blood mononuclear cells (PBMCs), collected before the second cycle of nivolumab. Receptor source: a human donor with classical Hodgkin lymphoma.

V usage is TRBV27 and J usage is TRBJ1-1; the D is unclear. Germline V gene data show CDR1 as MNHEY and CDR2 as SMNVEV (reference sequence). There are 11 residues in the CDR3. V gave up 6 bases and J gave up 3 bases, with 5 bases separating them. The CDR3 spells CASRLDTEAFF. The CDR3 nucleotides are TGTGCCAGCAGATTAGACACTGAAGCTTTCTTT.

J is TRBJ2-5 and V is TRBV9; the match to TRBD1 covers 7 bases. In germline, CDR1 is SGDLS, CDR2 YYNGEE. CDR3 length: 14 amino acids. V lost 4 bases and J lost 5; bases outside the gene matches: 8. Written as DNA, the CDR3 is TGTGCCAGCAGCCTTACAGGGGCGGTTGAGACCCAGTACTTC. Residues: CASSLTGAVETQYF.

The V and J genes are TRBV27 and TRBJ2-7; 9 bases match TRBD1. The CDR3 sequence is 14 residues long. The V segment lost 8 bases and the J segment 4 bases; nucleotides outside the gene matches: 9. Germline values: CDR1 MNHEY, CDR2 SMNVEV (reference sequence). DNA for the CDR3: TGTGCCAGCCACTCCGGGACAGGGTCTTACGAGCAGTACTTC. It translates to CASHSGTGSYEQYF.